Listed here is a single T cell receptor (beta chain). The CDR3 loop spans 15 amino acids. CDR1 is SGHNT, CDR2 YYREEE, per germline (reference sequence). V was pared by 4 bases and J by 1 base, with 8 bases of the junction left unmatched. The repertoire was sequenced with immunoSEQ multiplex PCR; TCRdb's copy has only in-frame clones and lacks some. The sample contains about 1,900,000 clones, about 95% of which appear only once. These data come from a study of shared clonotypes between healthy human individuals. At the level of the study: There were three CD4 naive, three CD4 memory, two CD8 naive and one CD8 memory plates per donor.

Naive CD8 cells comprised CD45RO-negative, CCR7-positively selected cells, excluding terminally differentiated effector memory CD45RA+ cells. The genes are TRBV5-4 and TRBJ2-7; TRBD2 matches 7 bases. Sequencing was carried out using naive CD8+ T cells sorted from blood. This sequence was found in a man aged 18 to 35 in good health. CDR3 amino acids: CASSPAPGGSYEQYF. DNA for the CDR3: TGTGCCAGCAGCCCGGCGCCGGGGGGTTCCTACGAGCAGTACTTC.